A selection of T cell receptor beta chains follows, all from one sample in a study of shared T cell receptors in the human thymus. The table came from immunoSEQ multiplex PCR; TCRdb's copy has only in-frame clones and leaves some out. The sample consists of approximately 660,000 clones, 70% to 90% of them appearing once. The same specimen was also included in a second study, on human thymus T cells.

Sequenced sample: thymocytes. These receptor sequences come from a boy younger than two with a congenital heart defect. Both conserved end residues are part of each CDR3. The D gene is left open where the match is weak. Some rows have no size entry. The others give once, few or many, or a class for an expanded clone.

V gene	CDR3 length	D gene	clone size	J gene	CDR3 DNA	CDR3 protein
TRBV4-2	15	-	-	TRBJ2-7	TGTGCCAGCAGCCAAGAGAGCCCTTTCCCCTACGAGCAGTACTTC	CASSQESPFPYEQYF
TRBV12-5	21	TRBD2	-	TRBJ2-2	TGTGCTAGTGGGGACTTGCGGGAGGCAATGATCCCACCCATGAACACCGGGGAGCTGTTTTTT	CASGDLREAMIPPMNTGELFF
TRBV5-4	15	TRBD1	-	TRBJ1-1	TGTGCCAGCAGCTTGCCACAGGGGGCAAACACTGAAGCTTTCTTT	CASSLPQGANTEAFF
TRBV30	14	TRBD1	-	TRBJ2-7	TGTGCCTGGAGTCTCCACAGGGGGGCCTACGAGCAGTACTTC	CAWSLHRGAYEQYF
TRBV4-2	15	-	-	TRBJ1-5	TGTGCCAGCAGCCAAGGAGTGAATAGCAATCAGCCCCAGCATTTT	CASSQGVNSNQPQHF
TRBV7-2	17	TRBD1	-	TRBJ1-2	TGTGCCAGCAGCCATTTTCGGGGACAGTTCCCAAACTATGGCTACACCTTC	CASSHFRGQFPNYGYTF
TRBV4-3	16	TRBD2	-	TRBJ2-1	TGCGCCAGCAGCCAAGAACTACTAGCGGACTACAATGAGCAGTTCTTC	CASSQELLADYNEQFF
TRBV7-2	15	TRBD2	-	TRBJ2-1	TGTGCCAGCAGCTTAGCCGAGCGGGAGGCGGGGGGGCAGTTCTTC	CASSLAEREAGGQFF
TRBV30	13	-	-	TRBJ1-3	TGTGCCTGGAGTGTGGGCAGAGGAAACACCATATATTTT	CAWSVGRGNTIYF
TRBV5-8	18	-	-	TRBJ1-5	TGTGCCAGCAGCTTGGTTCCCAGGGCCGTTTATAGCAATCAGCCCCAGCATTTT	CASSLVPRAVYSNQPQHF
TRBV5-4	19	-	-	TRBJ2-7	TGTGCCAGCAGCCGTCCCGATGGGATAAGGGGGTTCCTACACTACGAGCAGTACTTC	CASSRPDGIRGFLHYEQYF
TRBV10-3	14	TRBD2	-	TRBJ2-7	TGTGCCATCAGGGGGGCGGCTAGCGGGTACGAGCAGTACTTC	CAIRGAASGYEQYF
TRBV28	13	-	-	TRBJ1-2	TGTGCCAGCAGTTTACCCCGCGGGCAGGTACCTCACTTC	CASSLPRGQVPHF
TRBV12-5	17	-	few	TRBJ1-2	TGTGCTAGTGGTTTCAACACAAAGAGTCCCCCGGGGTATGGCTACACCTTC	CASGFNTKSPPGYGYTF
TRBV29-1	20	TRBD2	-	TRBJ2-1	TGCAGCGTTGATGGAGCGGGACGGGTGCCCCTAGCGCCCCCCGGCCATGAGCAGTTCTTC	CSVDGAGRVPLAPPGHEQFF
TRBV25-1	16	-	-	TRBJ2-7	TGTGCCAGCAGTGAAGGAGAATTAGAAAGACCCTACGAGCAGTACTTC	CASSEGELERPYEQYF
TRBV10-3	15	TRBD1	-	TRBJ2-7	TGTGCCATCAGTGAGTCAGGCCAGGGGGCAGGGGAGCAGTACTTC	CAISESGQGAGEQYF
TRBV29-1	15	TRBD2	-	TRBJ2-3	TGCAGCGTGGGATATAGCGGGAGGGGCACAGATACGCAGTATTTT	CSVGYSGRGTDTQYF
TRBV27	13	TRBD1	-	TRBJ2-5	TGTGCCAGCAGTAACCGGACAGGGGGAACCCAGTACTTC	CASSNRTGGTQYF
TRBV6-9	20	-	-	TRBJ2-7	TGTGCCAGCAGAAGGGGCGGGGCCGGGAGTATTGTGTGGGGGGCCTACGAGCAGTACTTC	CASRRGGAGSIVWGAYEQYF
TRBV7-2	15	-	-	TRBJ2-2	TGTGCCAGCAGCTTACGACAATCGAACACCGGGGAGCTGTTTTTT	CASSLRQSNTGELFF
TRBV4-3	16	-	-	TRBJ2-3	TGCGCCAGCAGCCGAGGGAGGACAGGCAGCACAGATACGCAGTATTTT	CASSRGRTGSTDTQYF
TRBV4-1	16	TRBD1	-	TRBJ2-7	TGCGCCAGCAGCCAACCCTCCGCGACAGGGGGCTGCGAGCAGTACTTC	CASSQPSATGGCEQYF
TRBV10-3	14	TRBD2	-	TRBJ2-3	TGTGCCATCAGTAGACTAGCGGACACAGATACGCAGTATTTT	CAISRLADTDTQYF
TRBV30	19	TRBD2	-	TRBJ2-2	TGTGCCTGGAGTGGGGTCTGGAGGCTAGCGGAGGGAAACACCGGGGAGCTGTTTTTT	CAWSGVWRLAEGNTGELFF
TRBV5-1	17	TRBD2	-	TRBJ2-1	TGCGCCAGCAGCTTGGCCCCTAGCGGGAGGTCCTACAATGAGCAGTTCTTC	CASSLAPSGRSYNEQFF
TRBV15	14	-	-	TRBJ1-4	TGTGCCACCACCCCGGGGGGGACTAATGAAAAACTGTTTTTT	CATTPGGTNEKLFF
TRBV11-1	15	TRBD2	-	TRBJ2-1	TGTGCCAGCAGCGCCCGGACTAGTCAGTGGAATGAGCAGTTCTTC	CASSARTSQWNEQFF
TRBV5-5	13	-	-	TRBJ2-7	TGTGCCAGCAGGAGGCAGGGTGCCCACGAGCAGTACTTC	CASRRQGAHEQYF
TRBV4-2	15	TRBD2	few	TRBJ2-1	TGTGCCAGCAGCCAAGAGAGGCGGGAGGGGAATGAGCAGTTCTTC	CASSQERREGNEQFF
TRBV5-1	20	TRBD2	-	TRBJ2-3	TGCGCCAGCAGCTTCGCGAAAGGGACTAGCGGGCCGCCACCCCCAGATACGCAGTATTTT	CASSFAKGTSGPPPPDTQYF
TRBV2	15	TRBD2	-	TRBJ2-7	TGTGCCAGCAGGACAGGGACTAGCGGGGCTTGCGAGCAGTACTTC	CASRTGTSGACEQYF
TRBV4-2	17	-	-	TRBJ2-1	TGTGCCAGCAGCCAAGGGGTACAGCGGAGCTCCTACAATGAGCAGTTCTTC	CASSQGVQRSSYNEQFF
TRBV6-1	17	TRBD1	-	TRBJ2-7	TGTGCCAGCAGTGAACCCTTGGGACAGGGAATCTCCTACGAGCAGTACTTC	CASSEPLGQGISYEQYF
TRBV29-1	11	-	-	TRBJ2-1	TGCAGCGTAGAACAGGTTCGTGAGCAGTTCTTC	CSVEQVREQFF
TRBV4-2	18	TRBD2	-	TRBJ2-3	TGTGCCAGCAGCCAAGGGGTGGTAGGGACTACCTGCACAGATACGCAGTATTTT	CASSQGVVGTTCTDTQYF
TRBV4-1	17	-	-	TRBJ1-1	TGCGCCAGCAGCCTTGCTCCGGGACATGCCGGTGCTATCAGGGCTTTCTTT	CASSLAPGHAGAIRAFF
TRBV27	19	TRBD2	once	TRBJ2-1	TGTGCCAGCAGTTTAGGTGAACGTGGCGGGAGGTCTTCCTACAATGAGCAGTTCTTC	CASSLGERGGRSSYNEQFF
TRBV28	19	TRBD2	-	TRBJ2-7	TGTGCCAGCAGTTTCGGGGGACCGAGGACTAGCGGGAGCTCCTACGAGCAGTACTTC	CASSFGGPRTSGSSYEQYF
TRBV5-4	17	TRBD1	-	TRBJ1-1	TGTGCCAGCAGCGTCGGGACAGGGAGGACTTCGGGCCCTGAAGCTTTCTTT	CASSVGTGRTSGPEAFF